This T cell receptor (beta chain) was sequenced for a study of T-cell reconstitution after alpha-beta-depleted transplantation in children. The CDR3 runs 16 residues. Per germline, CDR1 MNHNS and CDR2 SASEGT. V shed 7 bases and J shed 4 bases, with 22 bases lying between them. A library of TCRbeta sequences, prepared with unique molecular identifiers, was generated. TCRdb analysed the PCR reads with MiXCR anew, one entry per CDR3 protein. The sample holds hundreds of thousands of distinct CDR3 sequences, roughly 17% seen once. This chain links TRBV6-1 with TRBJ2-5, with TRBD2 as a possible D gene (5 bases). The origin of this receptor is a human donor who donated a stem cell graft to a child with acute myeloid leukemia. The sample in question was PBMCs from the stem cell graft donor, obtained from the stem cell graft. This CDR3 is CASKLGGQIRRETQYF. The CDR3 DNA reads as TGTGCCAGCAAGCTAGGCGGGCAAATTAGGAGAGAGACCCAGTACTTC.